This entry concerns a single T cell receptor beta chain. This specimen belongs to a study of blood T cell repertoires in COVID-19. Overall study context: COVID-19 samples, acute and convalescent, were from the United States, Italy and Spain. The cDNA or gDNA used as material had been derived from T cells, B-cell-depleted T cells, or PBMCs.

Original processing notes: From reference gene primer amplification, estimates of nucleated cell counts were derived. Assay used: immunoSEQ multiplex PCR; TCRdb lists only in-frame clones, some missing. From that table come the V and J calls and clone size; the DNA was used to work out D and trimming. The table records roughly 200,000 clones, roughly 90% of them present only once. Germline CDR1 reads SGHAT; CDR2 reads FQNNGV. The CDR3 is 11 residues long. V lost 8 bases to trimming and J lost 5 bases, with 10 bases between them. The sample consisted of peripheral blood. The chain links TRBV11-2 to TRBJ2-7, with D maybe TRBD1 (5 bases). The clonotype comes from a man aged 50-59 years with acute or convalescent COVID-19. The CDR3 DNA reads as TGTGCCAGCGCCCAGGGCGACGAGCAGTACGTC. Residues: CASAQGDEQYV.